These 16 T cell receptor beta chains share one sample of origin, sequenced in a study of long-term antiretroviral therapy in people with HIV. The assay used was immunoSEQ (version v3.0), run at survey level. Sequenced by immunoSEQ multiplex PCR; TCRdb stores in-frame clones only, minus some. The table includes fewer than 9,000 clones, under 85% detected once. The source material was unsorted PBMCs, sampled 1.1 years after starting antiretroviral therapy. Receptor source: a man aged 40-49 years with HIV.

The V and J genes are TRBV13 and TRBJ2-7; D possibly corresponds to TRBD1 (5 bases). Germline CDR1 and CDR2: PRHDT and FYEKMQ (reference sequence). The CDR3 runs 15 residues. With 2 bases removed from V and 0 bases from J, the gap between germline ends came to 11 bases. DNA for the CDR3: TGTGCCAGCAGCTTATGGGGCAGTGACTCCTACGAGCAGTACTTC. Residues: CASSLWGSDSYEQYF.

The chain joins TRBV7-2 to TRBJ2-7; the match to TRBD2 covers 14 bases. The CDR3 is made up of 18 amino acids. The V and J ends lost 2 bases and 3 bases, in that order; junction bases with no gene match: 9. Germline CDR1 and CDR2: SGHTA and FQGNSA. CDR3 loop: CASSLFGGLAGVNYEQYF. Written as DNA, the CDR3 is TGTGCCAGCAGCTTATTTGGGGGACTAGCGGGGGTGAACTACGAGCAGTACTTC.

The V and J genes are TRBV27 and TRBJ1-2; D unresolved. V lost 5 bases and J lost 6, with 13 bases in between. Germline loops: CDR1 MNHEY, CDR2 SMNVEV (reference sequence). This CDR3 is built from 13 residues. For the CDR3, the DNA is TGTGCCAGCAGTGTGGCGGGCGTTGATGGCTACACCTTC. Protein product: CASSVAGVDGYTF.

This chain uses TRBV15 with TRBJ1-5, with a tentative D call TRBD1 (6 bases). In germline, CDR1 is LNHNV, CDR2 YYDKDF (reference sequence). V was clipped by 4 bases and J by 12 bases, with 16 bases between them. The CDR3 consists of 13 residues. In nucleotides, the CDR3 is TGTGCCACCAGCACTAATCCTGGGGGCATCCAGCATTTT. Its protein product is CATSTNPGGIQHF.

The chain has TRBV5-8 and TRBJ1-5, with 7 bases that match TRBD1. Germline lookup yields CDR1 SGHTS and CDR2 YDEGEE. J gave up 5 bases and V 1 base, and 3 bases lay outside the gene matches. The CDR3 loop spans 14 amino acids. The CDR3 region has the DNA TGTGCCAGCAGCTTGACAGGGGTGGATCAGCCCCAGCATTTT. This gives the protein CASSLTGVDQPQHF.

On this clone: The same CDR3 can be traced to other DNA sequences in this sample. The chain recombines TRBV4-1 with TRBJ1-5; 8 bases align to TRBD1. This CDR3 is 15 amino acids long. Trimming at V came to 1 base and at J to 4 bases, leaving 3 bases not matched to a gene. Germline loops: CDR1 MGHRA, CDR2 YSYEKL. For the CDR3, the DNA is TGCGCCAGCAGCCAAGTTCGACAGGGGAATCAGCCCCAGCATTTT. It translates to CASSQVRQGNQPQHF.

The chain has TRBV5-6 and TRBJ2-2, with 12 positions matching TRBD2. The CDR3 spans 15 residues. Trimming cost V 5 bases and J 5 bases; bases outside gene matches: 4. Germline CDR1 is SGHDT and CDR2 is YYEEEE. The CDR3 DNA reads as TGTGCCAGCAGTCTAGCGGGGGGGCTTACCGGGGAGCTGTTTTTT. Its translation is CASSLAGGLTGELFF.

This chain connects TRBV30 to TRBJ2-7; TRBD1 might be the D (6 bases). The CDR3 contains 12 residues. Trimming left V 1 base short and J 3 bases short, with 7 bases between. Germline CDR1 GTSNPN, CDR2 SVGIG (reference sequence). The CDR3 loop reads CAWSEQGYEQYF. DNA for the CDR3: TGTGCCTGGAGTGAACAGGGCTACGAGCAGTACTTC.

CDR3 loop: CASRDGGASSYEQYF. CDR3 bases: TGCGCCAGCAGGGACGGGGGGGCTAGCTCCTACGAGCAGTACTTC. The chain carries TRBV10-2 and TRBJ2-7; 8 bases are a match to TRBD2. The CDR3 length is 15 residues. CDR1 WSHSY and CDR2 SAAADI come from the germline V gene. Losses at the gene ends were 6 bases for V and 0 bases for J; bases not matched to a gene: 7.

As for this clone: The sample holds other DNA sequences that translate to the same CDR3. The J gene is TRBJ1-2, the V gene TRBV7-9; D call uncertain. V gave up 5 bases and J gave up 2 bases, with 9 bases separating them. CDR3 size: 13 residues. Germline CDR1 and CDR2: SEHNR and FQNEAQ (reference sequence). The CDR3 spells CASSPSLNYGYTF. The CDR3 DNA sequence: TGTGCCAGCAGCCCTAGTTTGAACTATGGCTACACCTTC.

The V and J genes are TRBV9 and TRBJ1-1, with 9 bases fitting TRBD1. This CDR3 has 18 amino acids. Germline V gene sequence: CDR1 SGDLS, CDR2 YYNGEE. J was trimmed by 0 bases and V by 0 bases; bases with no gene match: 9. The CDR3 DNA is TGTGCCAGCAGCGTAGGGGGGGGACAGGGCCTAATGAACACTGAAGCTTTCTTT. Translating gives CASSVGGGQGLMNTEAFF.

This clone has a single count. This rearrangement joins TRBV25-1 to TRBJ1-4, with 9 bases identical to TRBD1. This CDR3 has 15 amino acids. J was trimmed by 5 bases and V by 4 bases; bases with no gene match: 5. Germline CDR1 MGHDK, CDR2 SYGVNS. The CDR3 spells CASSGGTGKNEKLFF. The CDR3 DNA is TGTGCCAGCAGTGGAGGGACAGGGAAGAATGAAAAACTGTTTTTT.

This clone occurred once. This rearrangement joins TRBV30 to TRBJ2-5; 9 bases are shared with TRBD1. Germline loops: CDR1 GTSNPN, CDR2 SVGIG (reference sequence). The CDR3 loop spans 14 amino acids. With 0 bases clipped from V and 5 bases from J, the junction kept 4 bases outside the gene matches. The CDR3: CAWSVWDRDETQYF. The CDR3 nucleotides are TGTGCCTGGAGTGTATGGGACAGGGATGAGACCCAGTACTTC.

The sample holds one count of this clone. In DNA, the CDR3 is TGTGCCAGCAGGGGACAGGGGCCTAATGGCTACACCTTC. The encoded protein is CASRGQGPNGYTF. The genes are TRBV7-9 and TRBJ1-2; 10 nucleotides line up with TRBD1. Germline V gene sequence: CDR1 SEHNR, CDR2 FQNEAQ (reference sequence). This CDR3 is built from 13 residues. Trimming at V came to 6 bases and at J to 6 bases, leaving 4 bases not matched to a gene.

The V call is TRBV5-6, the J call TRBJ1-2, with 9 bases fitting TRBD1. Germline V gene sequence: CDR1 SGHDT, CDR2 YYEEEE. V shed 4 bases and J 2 bases; nucleotides not matched to a gene: 3. The CDR3 covers 14 residues. Here the CDR3 reads CASSPGTGNYGYTF. CDR3 in DNA: TGTGCCAGCAGCCCCGGGACAGGGAACTATGGCTACACCTTC.

The chain carries TRBV27 and TRBJ2-1; D call uncertain. Germline V gene lookup returns CDR1 MNHEY and CDR2 SMNVEV (reference sequence). Trimming stripped 3 bases from V and 4 bases from J, with 7 bases between. The CDR3 is 13 residues long. CDR3 coding DNA: TGTGCCAGCAGTTTCCGAACATACAATGAGCAGTTCTTC. Protein product: CASSFRTYNEQFF.